These 4 T cell receptor beta chains share one sample of origin, sequenced in a study of T cell repertoires in cytomegalovirus infection. TCRdb recomputed calls from the reads with MiXCR, one row per CDR3 protein. The sample lists around 450,000 distinct CDR3 sequences, roughly 30% seen once, with roughly an eighth in the top ten. The material sequenced was PBMCs. The source is a human donor in good health (CMV status not recorded). Some clones in this sample may be carry-over from other donors' samples.

V is TRBV29-1 and J is TRBJ2-2, with D perhaps TRBD2 (5 bases). Trimming cost V 8 bases and J 4 bases, with 17 bases left between them. The V gene's germline CDR1 is SQVTM and CDR2 ANQGSEA. This CDR3 is built from 14 residues. CDR3: CSHSSGLGTGELFF. The CDR3 DNA reads as TGCAGCCATTCGTCGGGGTTGGGCACCGGGGAGCTGTTTTTT.

The V gene is TRBV2, the J gene TRBJ1-5; no definite D call. The CDR3 has 14 amino acids. Germline values: CDR1 SNHLY, CDR2 FYNNEI. The V gene lost 4 bases and the J gene lost 3 bases, with 10 bases spanning the gap. The CDR3 region has the DNA TGTGCCAGCAGTGTCAGCCAGACCAATCAGCCCCAGCATTTT. The encoded protein is CASSVSQTNQPQHF.

The chain employs TRBV6-8 and TRBJ2-5; D not resolved. The length of the CDR3 is 16 residues. The V gene lost 1 base and the J gene lost 0 bases, with 12 bases spanning the gap. Germline V gives CDR1 MNHGY, CDR2 SAAAGT. The CDR3 DNA reads as TGTGCCAGCAGTTACTATACAGACACCAACCAAGAGACCCAGTACTTC. Its translation: CASSYYTDTNQETQYF.

Comments on this clonotype: Compared with germline, one end of the junction differs, possibly owing to a read error. The rearrangement joins TRBV7-8 to TRBJ1-5, with D possibly TRBD1 on 5 matching bases. The length of the CDR3 is 14 residues. The V gene's germline CDR1 is SGHVS and CDR2 FQNEAQ. The CDR3 sequence: CDSSSRRGVQPQNF. The CDR3, as DNA: TGTGACAGCAGCTCTCGGCGGGGGGTCCAGCCCCAGAATTTT.